A single sample gave rise to the 13 T cell receptor beta chains below, sequenced in a study of radiation and T cells in renal cell carcinoma. Using immunoSEQ multiplex PCR, the repertoire was profiled, and TCRdb retains in-frame clones only, with some absent. The table includes over 90,000 clones, 84% detected once. Time point specified: blood 4 weeks post-SBRT, at nephrectomy. Treatment here: 15 Gy SBRT to primary tumor, nephrectomy 4 weeks later. This specimen was blood, taken from a patient whose treatment included radiotherapy and nephrectomy. The receptors come from a man in his 60s with renal cell carcinoma.

This clone was found a few times. The genes are TRBV18 and TRBJ1-1, with D unresolved. The CDR3 extends over 17 amino acids. CDR1 is KGHSH and CDR2 is LQKENI in the germline V gene. V was pared by 3 bases and J by 6 bases, with 23 bases between. As DNA, the CDR3 is TGTGCCAGCTCACCCGGGAGCTCCACCCTTGACCTCCCTGAAGCTTTCTTT. Amino acids: CASSPGSSTLDLPEAFF.

The rearrangement uses TRBV5-1 and TRBJ2-2; D call uncertain. V dropped 4 bases and J dropped 4 bases, with 14 bases sitting between them. CDR3 size: 15 residues. Germline values: CDR1 SGHRS, CDR2 YFSETQ. CDR3 DNA: TGCGCCAGCAGCCCCCTAGGGTCGGGCACCGGGGAGCTGTTTTTT. Residues: CASSPLGSGTGELFF.

This clone appeared once. The V and J genes are TRBV7-6 and TRBJ2-3; no firm D call. Trimming pared 0 bases from V and 3 bases from J, leaving 16 bases between. The CDR3 is made up of 17 amino acids. The germline V gene encodes CDR1 SGHVS and CDR2 FNYEAQ. CDR3 region: CASSLAGSAASTDTQYF. CDR3 DNA sequence: TGTGCCAGCAGCTTAGCGGGCTCTGCGGCGTCGACAGATACGCAGTATTTT.

CDR3 DNA sequence: TGTGCCAGCAGCCAAGATCTTAACAGTGAGGAGACGGAGACCCAGTACTTC. It is translated as CASSQDLNSEETETQYF. J is TRBJ2-5 and V is TRBV4-2; the D is unclear. Trimming stripped 0 bases from V and 5 bases from J, with 19 bases between. The CDR3 is 17 amino acids. Per the germline V gene, CDR1 is LGHNA and CDR2 is YNFKEQ.

This clone was counted between two and nine times. This chain joins TRBV4-1 and TRBJ1-5; D ambiguous. CDR3 length: 15 residues. Germline V gives CDR1 MGHRA, CDR2 YSYEKL. Trimming removed 1 base at V and 4 bases at J, with 11 bases between. The CDR3, as DNA: TGCGCCAGCAGCCAAGTTGACACGGCTAATCAGCCCCAGCATTTT. This codes for CASSQVDTANQPQHF.

V usage is TRBV7-2 and J usage is TRBJ2-1, with 7 bases aligning to TRBD2. Germline lookup yields CDR1 SGHTA and CDR2 FQGNSA. The CDR3 is 15 residues long. The trim removed 6 bases at V and 6 bases at J, leaving 11 bases unmatched. CDR3: CASRTDLSGINEQFF. The CDR3 DNA sequence: TGTGCCAGCAGAACCGACTTAAGCGGGATCAATGAGCAGTTCTTC.

This sequence joins TRBV6-1 and TRBJ1-2, with TRBD1 identical over 7 bases. Germline V gives CDR1 MNHNS, CDR2 SASEGT. Trimming cost V 4 bases and J 4 bases; bases outside gene matches: 0. This CDR3 comprises 12 residues. The CDR3 is CASSGTGYGYTF. The CDR3 coding sequence is TGTGCCAGCAGTGGGACAGGCTATGGCTACACCTTC.

This clone showed up just a few times. The V call is TRBV28, the J call TRBJ2-3, with 13 bases that match TRBD2. Germline V CDR1 and CDR2: MDHEN, SYDVKM. This CDR3 spans 19 amino acids. Germline trimming cut 4 bases from V and 5 bases from J; bases unmatched to any gene: 15. CDR3 sequence (DNA): TGTGCCAGCAGTTCGACAACCGGACTAGCGGGAGAAAGTAGAGATACGCAGTATTTT. It translates to CASSSTTGLAGESRDTQYF.

The chain carries TRBV5-1 and TRBJ2-2; D not certain. Germline V gives CDR1 SGHRS, CDR2 YFSETQ. There are 14 residues in the CDR3. Trimming stripped 0 bases from V and 0 bases from J, with 3 bases between. CDR3 region: CASSLAANTGELFF. DNA of the CDR3: TGCGCCAGCAGCTTGGCCGCGAACACCGGGGAGCTGTTTTTT.

The gene calls are TRBV30 and TRBJ2-7, with 11 positions matching TRBD1. The germline V gene has CDR1 GTSNPN and CDR2 SVGIG (reference sequence). After removal of 3 bases from V and 6 bases from J, the junction contained 7 bases not matched to a gene. This CDR3 contains 14 residues. The CDR3 bases are TGTGCCTGGAGCGCAGGACAGGGGGCGCGCGAGCAGTACTTC. Protein: CAWSAGQGAREQYF.

This chain uses TRBV10-3 with TRBJ2-3; possibly TRBD1 or TRBD2 for D (5 bases each). Germline lookup yields CDR1 ENHRY and CDR2 SYGVKD. The CDR3 totals 13 residues. The ends were cut back, 10 bases at V and 4 bases at J, with 15 bases in the middle. The CDR3 DNA follows: TGTGCCACGCCGGGACCCACGGCAGATACGCAGTATTTT. Translated: CATPGPTADTQYF.

The rearrangement uses TRBV6-1 and TRBJ2-7; 7 bases fit TRBD1. Germline V gene data show CDR1 as MNHNS and CDR2 as SASEGT. V gave up 3 bases and J gave up 1 base; unmatched junction bases: 3. The CDR3 covers 14 residues. CDR3 bases: TGTGCCAGCAGTGATAGGGACAGTTCCTACGAGCAGTACTTC. Its protein is CASSDRDSSYEQYF.

This chain uses TRBV19 with TRBJ2-2; 10 nucleotides match TRBD1. The CDR3 is made up of 14 amino acids. With V trimmed by 10 bases and J by 6 bases, 8 bases remained unmatched. The germline V gene encodes CDR1 LNHDA and CDR2 SQIVND (reference sequence). CDR3 loop: CATQDRGYAGELFF. The CDR3 DNA is TGTGCCACTCAGGACAGGGGGTATGCCGGGGAGCTGTTTTTT.